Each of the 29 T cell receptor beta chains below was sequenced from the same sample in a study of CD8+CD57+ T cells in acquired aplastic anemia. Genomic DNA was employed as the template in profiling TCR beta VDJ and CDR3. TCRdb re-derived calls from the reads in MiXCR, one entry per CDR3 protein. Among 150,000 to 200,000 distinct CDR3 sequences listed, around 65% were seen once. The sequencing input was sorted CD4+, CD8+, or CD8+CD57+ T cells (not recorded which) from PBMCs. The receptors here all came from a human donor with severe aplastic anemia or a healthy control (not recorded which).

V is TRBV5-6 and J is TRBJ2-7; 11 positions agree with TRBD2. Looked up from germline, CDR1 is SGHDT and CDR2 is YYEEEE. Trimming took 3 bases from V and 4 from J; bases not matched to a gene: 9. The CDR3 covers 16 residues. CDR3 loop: CASSSTTSGRSYEQYF. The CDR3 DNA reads TGTGCCAGCAGCTCGACCACTAGCGGGAGATCATACGAGCAGTACTTC.

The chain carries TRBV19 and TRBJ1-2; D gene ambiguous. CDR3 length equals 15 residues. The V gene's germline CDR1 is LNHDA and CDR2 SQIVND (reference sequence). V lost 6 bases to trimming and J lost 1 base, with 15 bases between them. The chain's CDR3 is CASRASSANNYGYTF. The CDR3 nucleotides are TGTGCCAGTAGGGCCTCATCCGCCAATAACTATGGCTACACCTTC.

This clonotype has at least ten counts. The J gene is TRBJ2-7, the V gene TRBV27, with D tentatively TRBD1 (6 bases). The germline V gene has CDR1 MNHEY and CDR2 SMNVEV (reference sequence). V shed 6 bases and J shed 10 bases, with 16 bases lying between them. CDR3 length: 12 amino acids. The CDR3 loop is CASSLTPGQQYF. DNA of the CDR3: TGTGCCAGCAGCCTGACCCCGGGACAACAGTACTTC.

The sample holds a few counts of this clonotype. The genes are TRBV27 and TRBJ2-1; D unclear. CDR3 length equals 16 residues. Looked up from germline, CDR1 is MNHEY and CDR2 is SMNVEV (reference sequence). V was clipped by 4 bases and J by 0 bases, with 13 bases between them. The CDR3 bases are TGTGCCAGCAGTTCCTTGTTGGCTGCCTCCTACAATGAGCAGTTCTTC. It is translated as CASSSLLAASYNEQFF.

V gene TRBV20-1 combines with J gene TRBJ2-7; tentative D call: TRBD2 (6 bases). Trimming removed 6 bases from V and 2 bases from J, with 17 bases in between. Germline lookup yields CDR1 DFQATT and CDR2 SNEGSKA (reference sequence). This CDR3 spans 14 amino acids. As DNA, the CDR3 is TGCAGTGCCAGCAGCTGGGACTCAGCCTACGAGCAGTACTTC. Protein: CSASSWDSAYEQYF.

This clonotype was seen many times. The CDR3 DNA follows: TGTGCCAGCAGCGCCAACACTGAAGCTTTCTTT. Amino acids: CASSANTEAFF. The gene calls are TRBV2 and TRBJ1-1; D call uncertain. Deletions cut 6 bases from V and 2 bases from J, with 4 bases between. The CDR3 loop spans 11 amino acids. The V gene's germline CDR1 is SNHLY and CDR2 FYNNEI.

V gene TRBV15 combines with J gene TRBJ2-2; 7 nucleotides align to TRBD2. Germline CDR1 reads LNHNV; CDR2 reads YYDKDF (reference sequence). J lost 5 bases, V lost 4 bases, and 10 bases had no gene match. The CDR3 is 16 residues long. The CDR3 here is CATSTYQGAGTGELFF. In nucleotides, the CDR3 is TGTGCCACCAGCACCTACCAAGGAGCGGGGACCGGGGAGCTGTTTTTT.

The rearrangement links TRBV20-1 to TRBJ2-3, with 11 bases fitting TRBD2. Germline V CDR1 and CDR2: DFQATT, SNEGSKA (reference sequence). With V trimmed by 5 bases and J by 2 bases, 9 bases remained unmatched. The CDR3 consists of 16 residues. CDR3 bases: TGCAGTGCTTTCACGCCTAGCGGGGGGTCCACAGATACGCAGTATTTT. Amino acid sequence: CSAFTPSGGSTDTQYF.

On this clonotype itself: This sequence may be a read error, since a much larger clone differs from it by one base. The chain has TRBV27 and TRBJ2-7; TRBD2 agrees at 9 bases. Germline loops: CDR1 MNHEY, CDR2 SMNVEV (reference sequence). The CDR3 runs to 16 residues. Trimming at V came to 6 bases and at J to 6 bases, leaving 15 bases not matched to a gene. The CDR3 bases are TGTGCCAGCAGGCCAAAAGGGCGGGGGGGTCTTTCCGAGCAGTACTTC. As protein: CASRPKGRGGLSEQYF.

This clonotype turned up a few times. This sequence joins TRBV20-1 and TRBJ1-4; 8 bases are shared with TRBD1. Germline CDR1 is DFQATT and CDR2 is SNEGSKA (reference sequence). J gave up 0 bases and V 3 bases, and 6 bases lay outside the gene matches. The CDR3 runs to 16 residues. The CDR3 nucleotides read TGCAGTGCTAGCCAGACAGGGGACGCAACTAATGAAAAACTGTTTTTT. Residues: CSASQTGDATNEKLFF.

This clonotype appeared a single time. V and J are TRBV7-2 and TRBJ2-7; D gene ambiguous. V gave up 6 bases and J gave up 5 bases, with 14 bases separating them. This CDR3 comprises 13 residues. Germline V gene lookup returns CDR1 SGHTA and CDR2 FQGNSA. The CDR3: CASRVPASDEQYF. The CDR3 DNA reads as TGTGCCAGCAGGGTCCCGGCGTCTGACGAGCAGTACTTC.

Here the CDR3 reads CASSQTSASYNEQFF. Written as DNA, the CDR3 is TGTGCCAGCAGCCAGACTAGCGCTTCCTACAATGAGCAGTTCTTC. This chain uses TRBV14 with TRBJ2-1; 8 bases are a match to TRBD2. Germline lookup yields CDR1 SGHDN and CDR2 FVKESK. CDR3 length: 15 amino acids. J gave up 1 base and V 3 bases, and 2 bases lay outside the gene matches.

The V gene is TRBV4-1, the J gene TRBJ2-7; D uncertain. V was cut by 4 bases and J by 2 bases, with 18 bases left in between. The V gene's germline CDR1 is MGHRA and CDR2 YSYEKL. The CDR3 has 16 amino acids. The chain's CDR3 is CASSPPYRAPTYEQYF. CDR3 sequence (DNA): TGCGCCAGCAGCCCCCCATACCGGGCGCCAACCTACGAGCAGTACTTC.

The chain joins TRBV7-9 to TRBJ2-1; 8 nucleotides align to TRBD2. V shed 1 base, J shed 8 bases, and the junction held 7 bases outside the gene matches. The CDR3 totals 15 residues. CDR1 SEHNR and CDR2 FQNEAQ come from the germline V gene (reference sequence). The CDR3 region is CASSLDRGGPDEQFF. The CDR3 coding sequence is TGTGCCAGCAGCTTAGATCGGGGGGGTCCGGATGAGCAGTTCTTC.

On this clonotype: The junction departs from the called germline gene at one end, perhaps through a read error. CDR3 nucleotide sequence: TGTGGCAGCAGCTTAGGGGTTTACTATGGCTACACCTTC. This gives the protein CGSSLGVYYGYTF. V is TRBV7-9 and J is TRBJ1-2; maybe TRBD1 (5 bases). The germline V gene encodes CDR1 SEHNR and CDR2 FQNEAQ (reference sequence). The CDR3 is made up of 13 amino acids.

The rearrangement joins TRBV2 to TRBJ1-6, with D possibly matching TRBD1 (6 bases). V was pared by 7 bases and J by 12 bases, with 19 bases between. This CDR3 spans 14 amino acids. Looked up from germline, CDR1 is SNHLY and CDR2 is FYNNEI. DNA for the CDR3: TGTGCCAGCAAGATACAACAGGGACCGTTACCCCTCCACTTT. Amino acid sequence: CASKIQQGPLPLHF. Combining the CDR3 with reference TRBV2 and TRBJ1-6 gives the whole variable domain EPEVTQTPSHQVTQMGQEVILRCVPISNHLYFYWYRQILGQKVEFLVSFYNNEISEKSEIFDDQFSVERPDGSNFTLKIRSTKLEDSAMYFCASKIQQGPLPLHFGNGTRLTVT.

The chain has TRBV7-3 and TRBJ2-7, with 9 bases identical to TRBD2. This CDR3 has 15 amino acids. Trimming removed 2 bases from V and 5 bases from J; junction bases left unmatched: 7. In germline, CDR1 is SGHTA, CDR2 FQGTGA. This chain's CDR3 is CASSLAGGPGDEQYF. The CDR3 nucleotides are TGTGCCAGCAGCTTAGCGGGAGGGCCCGGGGACGAGCAGTACTTC.

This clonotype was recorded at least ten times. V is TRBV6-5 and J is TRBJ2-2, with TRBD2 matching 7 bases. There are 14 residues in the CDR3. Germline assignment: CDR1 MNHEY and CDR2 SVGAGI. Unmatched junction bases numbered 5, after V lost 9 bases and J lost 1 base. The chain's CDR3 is CASSAGQNTGELFF. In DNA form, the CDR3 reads TGTGCCAGTTCAGCGGGGCAGAACACCGGGGAGCTGTTTTTT.

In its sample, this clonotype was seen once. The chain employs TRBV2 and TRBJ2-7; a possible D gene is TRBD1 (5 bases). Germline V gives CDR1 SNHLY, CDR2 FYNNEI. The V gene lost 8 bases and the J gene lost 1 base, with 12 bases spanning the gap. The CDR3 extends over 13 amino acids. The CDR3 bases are TGTGCCAGCGGAAGGGGCCCGTCCTACGAGCAGTACTTC. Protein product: CASGRGPSYEQYF.

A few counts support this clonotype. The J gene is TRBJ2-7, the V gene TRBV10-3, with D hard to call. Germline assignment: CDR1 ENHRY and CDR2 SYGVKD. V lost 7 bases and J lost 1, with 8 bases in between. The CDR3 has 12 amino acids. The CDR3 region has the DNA TGTGCCATCAAGCACGATTCCTACGAGCAGTACTTC. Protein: CAIKHDSYEQYF.

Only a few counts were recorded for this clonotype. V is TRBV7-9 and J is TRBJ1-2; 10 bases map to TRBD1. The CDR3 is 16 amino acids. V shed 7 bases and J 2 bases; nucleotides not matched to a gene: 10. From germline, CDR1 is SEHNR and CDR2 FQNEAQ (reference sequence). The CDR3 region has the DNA TGTGCCAGCATTCCTTTCGGGGGACAGGGGAACTATGGCTACACCTTC. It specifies CASIPFGGQGNYGYTF.

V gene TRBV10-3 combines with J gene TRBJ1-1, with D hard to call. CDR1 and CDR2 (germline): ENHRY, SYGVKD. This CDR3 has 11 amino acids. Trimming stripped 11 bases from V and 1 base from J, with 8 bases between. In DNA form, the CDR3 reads TGTGCCGCCCGACAGAACACTGAAGCTTTCTTT. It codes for CAARQNTEAFF.

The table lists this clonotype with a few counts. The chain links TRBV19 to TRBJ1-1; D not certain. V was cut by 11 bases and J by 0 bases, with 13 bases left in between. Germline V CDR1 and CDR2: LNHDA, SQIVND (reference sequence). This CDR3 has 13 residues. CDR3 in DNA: TGTGCCTCCTCAGATGACCTGAACACTGAAGCTTTCTTT. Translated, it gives CASSDDLNTEAFF.

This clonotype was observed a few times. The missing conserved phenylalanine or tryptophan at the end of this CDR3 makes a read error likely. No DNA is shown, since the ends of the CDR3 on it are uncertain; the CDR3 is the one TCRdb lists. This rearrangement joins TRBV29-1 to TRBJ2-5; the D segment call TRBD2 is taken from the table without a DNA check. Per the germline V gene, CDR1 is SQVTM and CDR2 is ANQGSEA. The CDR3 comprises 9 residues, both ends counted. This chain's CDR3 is CSARVELPP.

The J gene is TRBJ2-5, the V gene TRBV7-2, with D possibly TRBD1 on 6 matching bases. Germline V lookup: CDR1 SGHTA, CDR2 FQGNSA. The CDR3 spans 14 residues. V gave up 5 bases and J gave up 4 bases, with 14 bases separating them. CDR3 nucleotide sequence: TGTGCCAGCAGCATAAAGACAGGAGCAGAGACCCAGTACTTC. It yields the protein CASSIKTGAETQYF.

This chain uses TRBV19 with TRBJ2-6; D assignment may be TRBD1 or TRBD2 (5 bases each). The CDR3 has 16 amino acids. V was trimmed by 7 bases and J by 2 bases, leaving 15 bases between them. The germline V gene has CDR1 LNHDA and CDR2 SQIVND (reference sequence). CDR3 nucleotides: TGTGCCAGTACGCTCCGGGGCGGCCCTGGGGCCAACGTCCTGACTTTC. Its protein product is CASTLRGGPGANVLTF.

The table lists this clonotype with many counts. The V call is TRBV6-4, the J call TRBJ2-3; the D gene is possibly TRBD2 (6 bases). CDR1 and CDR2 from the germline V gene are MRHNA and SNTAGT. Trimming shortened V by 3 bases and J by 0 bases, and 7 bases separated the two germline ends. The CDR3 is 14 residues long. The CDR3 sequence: CASSEGTSTDTQYF. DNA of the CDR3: TGTGCCAGCAGTGAGGGGACTAGCACAGATACGCAGTATTTT.

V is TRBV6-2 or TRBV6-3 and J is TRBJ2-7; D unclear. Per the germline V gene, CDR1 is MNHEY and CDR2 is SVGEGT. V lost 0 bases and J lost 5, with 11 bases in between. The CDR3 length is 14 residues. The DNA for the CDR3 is TGTGCCAGCAGTTACTCGAATGGACGGCACGAGCAGTACTTC. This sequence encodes CASSYSNGRHEQYF.

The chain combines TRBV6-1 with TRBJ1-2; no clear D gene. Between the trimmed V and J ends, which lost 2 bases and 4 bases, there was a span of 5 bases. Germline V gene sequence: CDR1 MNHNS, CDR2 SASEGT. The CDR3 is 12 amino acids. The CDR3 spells CASSERVYGYTF. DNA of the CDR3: TGTGCCAGCAGTGAAAGGGTCTATGGCTACACCTTC.